Below, 17 T cell receptor beta chains from the same sample are listed, as sequenced in a study of blood T cell repertoires in COVID-19. The data were produced by immunoSEQ multiplex PCR, yet TCRdb's version contains in-frame clones alone and is incomplete. The sample lists 140,000 or so clones, approximately 87% occurring once. The sequencing sample was made of peripheral blood. These receptors originate from a woman aged 45-60 years with active or convalescent COVID-19.

The chain couples TRBV7-9 to TRBJ2-2; TRBD2 matches at 14 bases. Germline V gene data show CDR1 as SEHNR and CDR2 as FQNEAQ (reference sequence). V dropped 4 bases and J dropped 7; count of bases not matched to a gene: 2. The CDR3 is 15 residues long. In DNA, the CDR3 is TGTGCCAGCAGCTGGGGACTAGCGGGAGACGGGGAGCTGTTTTTT. This sequence encodes CASSWGLAGDGELFF.

To note about this clone: Other DNA sequences in the same sample also yield this CDR3. The chain joins TRBV5-1 to TRBJ1-4, with D possibly TRBD1 on 5 matching bases. The CDR3 spans 14 residues. V dropped 3 bases and J dropped 0 bases, with 6 bases sitting between them. The germline V gene has CDR1 SGHRS and CDR2 YFSETQ. The CDR3 nucleotides are TGCGCCAGCAGCTCGGGGGCAACTAATGAAAAACTGTTTTTT. It is translated as CASSSGATNEKLFF.

The chain has TRBV27 and TRBJ2-7, with a possible D match to TRBD2 (7 bases). Germline-derived CDR1 and CDR2 are MNHEY and SMNVEV (reference sequence). The CDR3 contains 14 residues. Trimming pared 7 bases from V and 7 bases from J, leaving 20 bases between. In DNA form, the CDR3 reads TGTGCCAGCACCTCGGGGGGCCCCCGAGGAGAGCAGTACTTC. It codes for CASTSGGPRGEQYF.

The chain uses TRBV28 and TRBJ1-2; no clear D gene. V lost 2 bases and J lost 5, with 9 bases in between. The CDR3 runs to 13 residues. From germline, CDR1 is MDHEN and CDR2 SYDVKM. The CDR3 region is CASSLAGRYGYTF. The CDR3 DNA reads as TGTGCCAGCAGTTTAGCGGGGAGGTATGGCTACACCTTC.

This clone was detected once. The rearrangement joins TRBV19 to TRBJ1-2, with 7 nucleotides matching TRBD1. Germline values: CDR1 LNHDA, CDR2 SQIVND (reference sequence). The CDR3 extends over 11 amino acids. V lost 4 bases to trimming and J lost 8 bases; unmatched junction nucleotides: 1. The CDR3 protein is CASSKGQGYTF. The DNA for the CDR3 is TGTGCCAGTAGTAAGGGACAGGGCTACACCTTC.

The chain joins TRBV18 to TRBJ2-2; 9 bases are a match to TRBD1. The CDR3 covers 15 residues. Losses at the gene ends were 4 bases for V and 3 bases for J; bases not matched to a gene: 3. Per the germline V gene, CDR1 is KGHSH and CDR2 is LQKENI. The CDR3, as DNA: TGTGCCAGCTCACTACAGGGGGCCGACACCGGGGAGCTGTTTTTT. The encoded protein is CASSLQGADTGELFF. Full variable domain (remainder filled in from reference TRBV18 and TRBJ2-2): NAGVMQNPRHLVRRRGQEARLRCSPMKGHSHVYWYRQLPEEGLKFMVYLQKENIIDESGMPKERFSAEFPKEGPSILRIQQVVRGDSAAYFCASSLQGADTGELFFGEGSRLTVL.

This chain uses TRBV6-5 with TRBJ2-2; D gene ambiguous. This CDR3 is built from 13 residues. Trimming removed 6 bases from V and 5 bases from J, with 10 bases in between. CDR1 is MNHEY, CDR2 SVGAGI, per germline. CDR3 bases: TGTGCCAGCAGCCAACCTAGGACCGGGGAGCTGTTTTTT. It encodes CASSQPRTGELFF.

CDR3: CASSLVGSRGNEQFF. For the CDR3, the DNA is TGTGCCAGCAGCTTAGTCGGGTCCCGTGGCAATGAGCAGTTCTTC. This chain uses TRBV7-2 with TRBJ2-1; D gene ambiguous. V gave up 1 base and J gave up 6 bases, with 13 bases separating them. The CDR3 is 15 residues long. Germline V gene data show CDR1 as SGHTA and CDR2 as FQGNSA.

This clone was counted once. The chain combines TRBV7-8 with TRBJ1-6, with D possibly matching TRBD1 (5 bases). CDR1 is SGHVS, CDR2 FQNEAQ, per germline. Trimming took 5 bases from V and 7 from J, leaving 21 bases between them. The length of the CDR3 is 17 residues. The CDR3 is CASSLGSQLGLNSPLHF. The CDR3 DNA sequence: TGTGCCAGCAGCCTGGGGTCTCAATTGGGGCTAAATTCACCCCTCCACTTT.

The chain employs TRBV6-6 and TRBJ2-7; 11 nucleotides match TRBD2. CDR3 size: 16 residues. V was pared by 0 bases and J by 2 bases, with 3 bases of the junction left unmatched. Germline CDR1 and CDR2: MNHNY and SVGAGI (reference sequence). The CDR3 DNA reads as TGTGCCAGCAGTTACTCTAGCGGGGGGGAAGCCTACGAGCAGTACTTC. Its translation is CASSYSSGGEAYEQYF.

The chain is built from TRBV6-5 and TRBJ1-5; D gene uncertain. CDR3 length: 13 amino acids. V lost 6 bases to trimming and J lost 3 bases, with 9 bases between them. CDR1 and CDR2 from the germline V gene are MNHEY and SVGAGI. The CDR3 sequence: CASRREANQPQHF. DNA for the CDR3: TGTGCCAGCAGGAGGGAGGCCAATCAGCCCCAGCATTTT.

This clone was observed once. The rearrangement joins TRBV9 to TRBJ1-1, with D possibly being TRBD1 (5 bases). V lost 4 bases, J lost 1 base, and 17 bases lay in between. The CDR3 spans 16 residues. The germline CDR1 and CDR2 sequences are SGDLS and YYNGEE. In DNA, the CDR3 is TGTGCCAGCAGCCCGGTCCCCCCTCAGGGGAACACTGAAGCTTTCTTT. It translates to CASSPVPPQGNTEAFF.

This clone was detected ten times or more. The V call is TRBV30, the J call TRBJ2-1; D is possibly TRBD2 (5 bases). The CDR3 spans 15 residues. The V gene's germline CDR1 is GTSNPN and CDR2 SVGIG (reference sequence). V gave up 2 bases and J gave up 5 bases, with 16 bases separating them. CDR3 loop: CAWSLNPGFNNEQFF. As DNA, the CDR3 is TGTGCCTGGAGTCTCAATCCGGGATTTAACAATGAGCAGTTCTTC.

This CDR3 is CASSQVGDYEQFF. For the CDR3, the DNA is TGCGCCAGCAGCCAAGTGGGGGACTATGAGCAGTTCTTC. The V call is TRBV4-1, the J call TRBJ2-1; possible D gene TRBD2, 6 bases. V shed 1 base and J shed 8 bases, with 9 bases lying between them. The CDR3 contains 13 residues. CDR1 MGHRA and CDR2 YSYEKL come from the germline V gene.

This clone was detected only once. The gene calls are TRBV4-1 and TRBJ2-7; 9 bases are a match to TRBD2. V shed 0 bases and J 4 bases; nucleotides not matched to a gene: 7. This CDR3 spans 16 amino acids. Germline lookup yields CDR1 MGHRA and CDR2 YSYEKL. As DNA, the CDR3 is TGCGCCAGCAGCCAAGACCTGACTAGCGGTTATTACGAGCAGTACTTC. This sequence encodes CASSQDLTSGYYEQYF.

This clone was counted a few times. This sequence joins TRBV30 and TRBJ1-3; a weak D match, TRBD1 (5 bases). CDR1 and CDR2 from the germline V gene are GTSNPN and SVGIG (reference sequence). The V and J ends lost 4 bases and 6 bases respectively, with 16 bases between them. This CDR3 region has 14 residues. The DNA of the CDR3 is TGTGCCTGGATTACGCGGGGACTAAAAAACACCATATATTTT. Amino acid sequence: CAWITRGLKNTIYF.

CDR3 sequence (DNA): TGTGCCAGCCGACAGGGGAGGGAGAACACTGAAGCTTTCTTT. Protein sequence: CASRQGRENTEAFF. The chain couples TRBV6-9 to TRBJ1-1; the match to TRBD1 covers 8 bases. This CDR3 region has 14 residues. V was pared by 8 bases and J by 1 base, with 6 bases of the junction left unmatched. Germline-derived CDR1 and CDR2 are MNHGY and SVAAGI.